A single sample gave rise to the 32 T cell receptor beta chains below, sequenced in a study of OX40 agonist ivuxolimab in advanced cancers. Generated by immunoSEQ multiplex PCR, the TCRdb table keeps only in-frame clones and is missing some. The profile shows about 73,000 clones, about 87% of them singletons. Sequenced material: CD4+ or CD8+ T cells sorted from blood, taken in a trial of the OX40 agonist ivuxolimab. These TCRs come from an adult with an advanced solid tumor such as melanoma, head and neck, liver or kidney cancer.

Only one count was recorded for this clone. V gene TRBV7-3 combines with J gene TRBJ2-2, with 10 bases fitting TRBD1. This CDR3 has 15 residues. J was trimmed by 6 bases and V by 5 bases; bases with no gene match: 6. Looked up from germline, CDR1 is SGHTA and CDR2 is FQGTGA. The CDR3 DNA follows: TGTGCCAGCAGCCAGGAAGGACAGGGGGCCGGGGAGCTGTTTTTT. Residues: CASSQEGQGAGELFF.

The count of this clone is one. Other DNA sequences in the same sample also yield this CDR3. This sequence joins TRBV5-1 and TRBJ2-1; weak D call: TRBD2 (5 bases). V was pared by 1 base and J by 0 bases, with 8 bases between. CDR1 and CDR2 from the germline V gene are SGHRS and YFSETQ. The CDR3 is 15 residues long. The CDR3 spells CASSLTSGSYNEQFF. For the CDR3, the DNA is TGCGCCAGCAGCTTGACCAGCGGCTCCTACAATGAGCAGTTCTTC.

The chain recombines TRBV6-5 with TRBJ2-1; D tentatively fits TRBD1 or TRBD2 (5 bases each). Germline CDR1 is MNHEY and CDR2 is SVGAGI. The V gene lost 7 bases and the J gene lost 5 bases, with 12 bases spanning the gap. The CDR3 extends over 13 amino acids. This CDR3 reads CASTPGTNNEQFF. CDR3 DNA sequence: TGTGCCAGCACCCCCGGGACCAACAATGAGCAGTTCTTC.

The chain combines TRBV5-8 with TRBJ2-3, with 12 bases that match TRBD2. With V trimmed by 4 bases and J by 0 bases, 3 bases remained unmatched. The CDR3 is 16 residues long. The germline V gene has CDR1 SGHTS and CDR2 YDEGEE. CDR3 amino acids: CASSDGTSGSTDTQYF. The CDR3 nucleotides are TGTGCCAGCAGCGACGGGACTAGCGGGAGCACAGATACGCAGTATTTT.

The CDR3 DNA follows: TGTGCCAGCAGCCCAGTCGGGGGTTGGGAAAAACTGTTTTTT. Protein: CASSPVGGWEKLFF. This chain uses TRBV11-2 with TRBJ1-4; D is perhaps TRBD1 (5 bases). CDR3 length: 14 amino acids. CDR1 SGHAT and CDR2 FQNNGV come from the germline V gene. V lost 5 bases and J 8 bases, leaving 15 bases between the germline ends.

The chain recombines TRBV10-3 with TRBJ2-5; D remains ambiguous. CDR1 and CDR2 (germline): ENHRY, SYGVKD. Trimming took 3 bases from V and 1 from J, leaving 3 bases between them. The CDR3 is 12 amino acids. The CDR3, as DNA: TGTGCCATCAGTGACGTCCAAGAGACCCAGTACTTC. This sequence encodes CAISDVQETQYF.

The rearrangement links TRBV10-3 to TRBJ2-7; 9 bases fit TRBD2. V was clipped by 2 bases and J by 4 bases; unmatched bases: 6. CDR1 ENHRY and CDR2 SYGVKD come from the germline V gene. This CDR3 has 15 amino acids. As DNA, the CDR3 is TGTGCCATCAGTGAGACCGGACTAGCGCATTACGAGCAGTACTTC. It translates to CAISETGLAHYEQYF.

CDR3: CAISDQSSGYEQYF. CDR3 nucleotide sequence: TGTGCCATCAGTGATCAGTCTAGCGGATACGAGCAGTACTTC. V is TRBV10-3 and J is TRBJ2-7, with 7 bases lining up with TRBD2. Per germline, CDR1 ENHRY and CDR2 SYGVKD. The V and J ends lost 3 bases and 4 bases, in that order; junction bases with no gene match: 6. The CDR3 has 14 residues.

The CDR3 coding sequence is TGTGCCAGCAGCACAAGAAGACTGATCTATGGCTACACCTTC. It codes for CASSTRRLIYGYTF. The chain links TRBV21-1 to TRBJ1-2. TRBV21-1 is assigned pseudogene status. The CDR3 loop spans 14 amino acids.

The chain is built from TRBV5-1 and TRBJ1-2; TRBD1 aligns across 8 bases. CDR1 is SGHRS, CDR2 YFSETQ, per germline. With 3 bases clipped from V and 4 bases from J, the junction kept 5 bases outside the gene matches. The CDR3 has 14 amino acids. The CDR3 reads CASSSAGTGYGYTF. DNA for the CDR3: TGCGCCAGCAGCTCCGCCGGGACAGGCTATGGCTACACCTTC.

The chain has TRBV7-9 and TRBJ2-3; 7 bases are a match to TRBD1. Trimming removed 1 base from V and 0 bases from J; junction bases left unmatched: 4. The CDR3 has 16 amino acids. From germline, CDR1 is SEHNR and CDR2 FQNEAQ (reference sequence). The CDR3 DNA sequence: TGTGCCAGCAGCTTAGATAACAGGGGAAGCACAGATACGCAGTATTTT. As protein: CASSLDNRGSTDTQYF.

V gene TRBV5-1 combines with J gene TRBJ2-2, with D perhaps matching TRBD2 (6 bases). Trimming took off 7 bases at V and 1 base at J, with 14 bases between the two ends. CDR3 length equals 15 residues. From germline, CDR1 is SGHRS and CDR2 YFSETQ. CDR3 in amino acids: CASFLAAGNTGELFF. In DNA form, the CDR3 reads TGCGCCAGCTTCTTAGCGGCAGGGAACACCGGGGAGCTGTTTTTT.

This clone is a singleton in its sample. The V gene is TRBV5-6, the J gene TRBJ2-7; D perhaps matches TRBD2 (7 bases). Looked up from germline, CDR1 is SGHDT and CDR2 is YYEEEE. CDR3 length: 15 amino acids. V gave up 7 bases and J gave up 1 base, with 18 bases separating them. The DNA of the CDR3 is TGTGCCAGCCTCTTCCGGGGGGCGGGTTCCTACGAGCAGTACTTC. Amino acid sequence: CASLFRGAGSYEQYF.

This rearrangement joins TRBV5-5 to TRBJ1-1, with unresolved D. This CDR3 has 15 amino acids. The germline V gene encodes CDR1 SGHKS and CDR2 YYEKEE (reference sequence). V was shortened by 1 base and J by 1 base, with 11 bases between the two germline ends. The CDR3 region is CASSLNGFTNTEAFF. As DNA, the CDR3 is TGTGCCAGCAGCTTGAATGGGTTCACGAACACTGAAGCTTTCTTT.

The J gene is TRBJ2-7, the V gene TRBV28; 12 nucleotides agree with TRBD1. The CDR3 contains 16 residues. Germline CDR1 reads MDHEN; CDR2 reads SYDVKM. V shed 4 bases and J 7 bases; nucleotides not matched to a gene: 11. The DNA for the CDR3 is TGTGCCAGCAGTTCATACCCCGGGACAGGGGGCATTGAGCAGTACTTC. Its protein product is CASSSYPGTGGIEQYF.

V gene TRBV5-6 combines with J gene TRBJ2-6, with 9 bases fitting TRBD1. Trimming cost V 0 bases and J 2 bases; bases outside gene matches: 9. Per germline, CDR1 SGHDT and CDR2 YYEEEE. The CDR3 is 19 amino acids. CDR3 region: CASSLERTGVYTGANVLTF. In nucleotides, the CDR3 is TGTGCCAGCAGCTTGGAAAGGACAGGGGTCTATACTGGGGCCAACGTCCTGACTTTC.

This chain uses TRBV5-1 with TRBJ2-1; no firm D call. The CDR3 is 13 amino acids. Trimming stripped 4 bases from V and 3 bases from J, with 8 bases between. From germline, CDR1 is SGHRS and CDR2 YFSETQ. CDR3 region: CASSAWDYNEQFF. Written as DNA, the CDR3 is TGCGCCAGCAGCGCCTGGGACTACAATGAGCAGTTCTTC.

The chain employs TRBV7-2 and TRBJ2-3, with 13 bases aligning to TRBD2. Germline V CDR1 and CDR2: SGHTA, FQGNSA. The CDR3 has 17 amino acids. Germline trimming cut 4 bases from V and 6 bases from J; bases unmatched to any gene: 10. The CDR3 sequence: CASSSTSGTSGMDTQYF. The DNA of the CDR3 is TGTGCCAGCAGCTCAACTTCCGGGACTAGCGGGATGGATACGCAGTATTTT.

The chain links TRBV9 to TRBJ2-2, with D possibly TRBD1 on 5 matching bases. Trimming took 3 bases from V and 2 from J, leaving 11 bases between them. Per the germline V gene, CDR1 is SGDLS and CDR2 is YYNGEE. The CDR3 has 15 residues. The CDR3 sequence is CASSADSGNTGELFF. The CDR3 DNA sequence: TGTGCCAGCAGCGCCGACAGTGGTAACACCGGGGAGCTGTTTTTT.

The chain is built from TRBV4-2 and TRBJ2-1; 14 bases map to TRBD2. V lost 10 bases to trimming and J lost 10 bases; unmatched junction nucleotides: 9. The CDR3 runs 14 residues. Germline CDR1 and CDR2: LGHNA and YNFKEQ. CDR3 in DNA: TGTGCCACCAGGGGGACTAGCGGGAGCAGGGAGCAGTTCTTC. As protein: CATRGTSGSREQFF.

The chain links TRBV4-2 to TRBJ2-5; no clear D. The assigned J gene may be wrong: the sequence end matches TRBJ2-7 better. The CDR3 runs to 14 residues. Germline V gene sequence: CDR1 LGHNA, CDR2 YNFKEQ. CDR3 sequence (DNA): TGTGCCAGCAGCCAAGATCTCCTATCCTACGAGCAGTACTTC. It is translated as CASSQDLLSYEQYF.

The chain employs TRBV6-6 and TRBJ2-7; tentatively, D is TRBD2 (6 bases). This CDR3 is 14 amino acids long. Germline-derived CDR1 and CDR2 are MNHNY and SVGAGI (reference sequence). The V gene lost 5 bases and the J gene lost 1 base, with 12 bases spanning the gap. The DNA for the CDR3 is TGTGCCAGCAGTGTCCGGGACTCGTCCTACGAGCAGTACTTC. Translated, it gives CASSVRDSSYEQYF.

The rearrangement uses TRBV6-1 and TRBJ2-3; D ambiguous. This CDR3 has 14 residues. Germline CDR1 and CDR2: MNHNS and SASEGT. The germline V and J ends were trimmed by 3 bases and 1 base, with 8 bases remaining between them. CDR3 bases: TGTGCCAGCAGTGATGCCATGGGCACAGATACGCAGTATTTT. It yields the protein CASSDAMGTDTQYF.

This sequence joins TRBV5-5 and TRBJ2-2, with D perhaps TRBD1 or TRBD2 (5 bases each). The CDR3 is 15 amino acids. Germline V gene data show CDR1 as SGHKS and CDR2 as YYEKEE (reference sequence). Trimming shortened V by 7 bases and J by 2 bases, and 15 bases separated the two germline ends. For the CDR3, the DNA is TGTGCCAGCGGAGGCAAGGGACCCAACACCGGGGAGCTGTTTTTT. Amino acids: CASGGKGPNTGELFF.

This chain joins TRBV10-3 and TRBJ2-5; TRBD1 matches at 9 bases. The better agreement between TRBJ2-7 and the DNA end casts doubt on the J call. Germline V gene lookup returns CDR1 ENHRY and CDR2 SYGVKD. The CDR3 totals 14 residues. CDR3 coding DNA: TGTGCCATCAGTGAGTCGGGACAGGGCCACGAGCAGTACTTC. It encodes CAISESGQGHEQYF.

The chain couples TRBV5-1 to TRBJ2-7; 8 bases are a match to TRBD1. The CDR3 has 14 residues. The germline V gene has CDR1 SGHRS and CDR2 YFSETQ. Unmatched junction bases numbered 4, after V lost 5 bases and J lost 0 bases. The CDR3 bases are TGCGCCAGCAGGGGACAGGAAAGCTCCTACGAGCAGTACTTC. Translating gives CASRGQESSYEQYF.

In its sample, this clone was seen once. CDR3 amino acids: CASSLMRRPFEQYF. In DNA form, the CDR3 reads TGTGCCAGCAGCCTAATGCGGAGACCTTTCGAGCAGTACTTC. V and J are TRBV5-5 and TRBJ2-7, with D uncertain. Germline-derived CDR1 and CDR2 are SGHKS and YYEKEE (reference sequence). The CDR3 covers 14 residues. The germline V and J ends were trimmed by 4 bases and 6 bases, with 17 bases remaining between them.

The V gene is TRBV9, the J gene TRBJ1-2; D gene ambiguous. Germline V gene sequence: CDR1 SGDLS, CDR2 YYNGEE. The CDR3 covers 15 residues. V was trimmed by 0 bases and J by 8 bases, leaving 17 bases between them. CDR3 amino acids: CASSVEQTGIGGYTF. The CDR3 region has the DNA TGTGCCAGCAGCGTAGAACAGACGGGTATCGGCGGCTACACCTTC.

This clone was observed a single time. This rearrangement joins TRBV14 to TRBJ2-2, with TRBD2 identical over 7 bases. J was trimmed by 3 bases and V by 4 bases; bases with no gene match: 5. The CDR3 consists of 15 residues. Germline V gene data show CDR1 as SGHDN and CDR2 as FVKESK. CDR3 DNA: TGTGCCAGCAGCCGAGCGGGACTTTACACCGGGGAGCTGTTTTTT. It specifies CASSRAGLYTGELFF.

The CDR3 bases are TGCGCCAGCAGCTTGGCCCGACAGGGAGGCACTGAAGCTTTCTTT. Encoded protein: CASSLARQGGTEAFF. The gene calls are TRBV5-1 and TRBJ1-1, with 7 bases aligning to TRBD1. CDR3 length: 15 amino acids. CDR1 is SGHRS, CDR2 YFSETQ, per germline. V trimming: 0 bases; J trimming: 4 bases; junction bases outside the gene matches: 6.

CDR3 loop: CAISVVAGVDEQYF. Written as DNA, the CDR3 is TGTGCCATCAGTGTGGTAGCGGGAGTCGATGAGCAGTACTTC. The chain uses TRBV10-3 and TRBJ2-7; 9 bases match TRBD2. The germline V gene has CDR1 ENHRY and CDR2 SYGVKD. This CDR3 is built from 14 residues. J gave up 7 bases and V 4 bases, and 8 bases lay outside the gene matches.

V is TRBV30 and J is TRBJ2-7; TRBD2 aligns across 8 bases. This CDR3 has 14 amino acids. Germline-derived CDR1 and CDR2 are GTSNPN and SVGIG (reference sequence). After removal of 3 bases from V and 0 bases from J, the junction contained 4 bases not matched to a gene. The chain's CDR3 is CAWSLGGVSYEQYF. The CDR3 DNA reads TGTGCCTGGAGCCTCGGGGGGGTCTCCTACGAGCAGTACTTC.